This T cell receptor (beta chain) was captured in a study of PD-1 blockade in classical Hodgkin lymphoma (dated by TCRdb to the early 2020s). In the study overall: Nivolumab dosing was 3 mg/kg intravenously every 2 weeks, continuing until either disease progression or unacceptable toxicity. A peripheral blood immune signature of response to PD-1 blockade in classical Hodgkin lymphoma was defined using TCR beta sequencing and CyTOF.

The time point label, as the study defines it: cycle 2 day 1 (C2D1) of nivolumab. Every trial patient had relapsed following autologous stem cell transplantation, and prior brentuximab vedotin exposure was what differed among cohorts A, B and C. The trial cohort comprised approximately 55 patients with relapsed/refractory classical Hodgkin lymphoma whose best overall responses were complete response, partial response or progressive disease. Trial patients were treated with single-agent nivolumab in the multi-cohort phase II CheckMate 205 trial. An independent review committee assessed best overall response by applying the 2007 International Working Group response criteria. Trial PBMCs were collected immediately before nivolumab initiation (C1D1) and during therapy at cycle 2 day 1 and cycle 4 day 1. Peripheral blood was collected in 8 mL Vacutainer Cell Preparation Tubes, from which PBMCs were isolated by centrifugation and then cryopreserved.

The germline V gene (reference sequence) supplies CDR1 LNHDA and CDR2 SQIVND. The CDR3 runs 13 residues from the cysteine to the phenylalanine. Only CDR3 DNA is held: 39 bases, read in frame from base 1. Here V drops 6 bases and J drops 2 bases, and the junction holds 4 bases not matched to any gene. Broad study findings and their caveats: CD4+ but not CD8+ TCR diversity rose significantly by C4D1 (p=0.0027 vs p=0.16), most apparent in complete responders (p=0.02). Lower diversity was seen in patients whose nivolumab began less than 1 year after ASCT, and these patients were left out of later analyses so that immune reconstitution would not confound the results. Baseline TCR diversity was reported to be lower in newly diagnosed patients than in healthy donors, and even lower in relapsed/refractory patients. Baseline diversity similar to that of newly diagnosed patients was observed in trial patients achieving complete response, whereas significantly lower diversity was observed in partial responders and progressors. The study covered only a single clinical trial cohort, and the causes of the repertoire differences, possibly disease activity or prior therapy, were still not defined.

Of note for this clone: Its antigen is unknown. No base qualities exist here, and no much larger clone lies one base off it.

Genomic DNA was extracted with the Qiagen DNeasy kit from unsorted PBMCs and from negatively selected CD4+ and CD8+ fractions. TCR beta CDR3 regions were amplified by immunoSEQ multiplex PCR using primers annealing to V and J segments. A synthetic immune receptor repertoire was used to minimize amplification bias, and remaining bias was computationally removed after sequencing. The original pipeline was this. Custom Python scripts were used to quantify repertoire diversity as the Shannon entropy index. Unsorted, CD4+ and CD8+ repertoires were examined separately, except in combined analyses, for which CD4+ and CD8+ sequences were merged in silico. A clone was considered expanded if an increase in frequency of at least 2-fold after treatment relative to C1D1 was found, and a pseudocount of 0.5 was applied to clones undetected at baseline. Singleton clones were defined as clones with 0 or 1 copy at C1D1, and non-singleton clones were defined as clones with 2 or more copies. Clones expanded in unsorted samples were labelled as CD4+, CD8+ or unknown by matching protein sequences in sorted samples from the same patient. Wilcoxon tests were applied to paired samples to test diversity changes from C1D1 to C4D1. TCRdb re-hosts the immuneACCESS table, in-frame sequences only. Its copies lack some clones; in the studies checked, an unresolved V gene accounts for under half of them, and the cause for the rest is not known. V, J and clone size were drawn from that table, and D and trimming were deduced from the DNA. This sample holds some 25,000 clones; 78% were observed only once. The ten largest account for roughly a third of the sample.

The sample in question was peripheral blood mononuclear cells (PBMCs), obtained before the second cycle of nivolumab. The chain was built from TRBV19 and TRBJ2-7, with 7 bases aligning to TRBD1. The TCR comes from a human donor with classical Hodgkin lymphoma. CDR3 region: CASSPQGTYEQYF. The sequenced DNA: TGTGCCAGTAGCCCACAGGGGACCTACGAGCAGTACTTC.